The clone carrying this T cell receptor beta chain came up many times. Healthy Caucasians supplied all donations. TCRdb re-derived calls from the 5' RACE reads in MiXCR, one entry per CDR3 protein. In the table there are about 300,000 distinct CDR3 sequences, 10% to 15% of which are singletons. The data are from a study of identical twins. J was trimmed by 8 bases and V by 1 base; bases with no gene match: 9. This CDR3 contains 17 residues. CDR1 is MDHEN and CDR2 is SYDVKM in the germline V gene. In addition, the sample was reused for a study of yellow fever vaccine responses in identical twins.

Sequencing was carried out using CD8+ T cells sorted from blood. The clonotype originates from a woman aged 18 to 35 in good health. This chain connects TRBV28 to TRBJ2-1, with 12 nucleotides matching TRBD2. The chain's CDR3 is CASSLFPLAGGHDEQFF. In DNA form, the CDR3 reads TGTGCCAGCAGTTTATTCCCACTAGCGGGAGGCCACGATGAGCAGTTCTTC.